This passage covers 10 T cell receptor beta chains from one sample sequenced in a study of blood T cell repertoires in COVID-19. Some clones are missing from TCRdb's copy, which holds only in-frame ones; the method was immunoSEQ multiplex PCR. This sample carries 100,000 to 150,000 clones, around 89% of them seen once, and the ten largest clones take roughly 3.9%. Sequencing input: peripheral blood. All receptors derive from a man aged 60 to 69 with COVID-19, enrolled during active disease.

The rearrangement links TRBV3-1 (or the pseudogene TRBV3-2) to TRBJ1-6; unclear D gene. The CDR3 consists of 14 residues. Looked up from germline, CDR1 is LGHDT and CDR2 is YNNKEL (reference sequence). Trimming took off 1 base at V and 7 bases at J, with 8 bases between the two ends. CDR3 coding DNA: TGTGCCAGCAGCCAAGTGGGCTTCAATTCACCCCTCCACTTT. This encodes CASSQVGFNSPLHF.

The chain couples TRBV6-1 to TRBJ1-2; 7 bases agree with TRBD1. Losses at the gene ends were 0 bases for V and 11 bases for J; bases not matched to a gene: 3. The CDR3 consists of 12 residues. Germline V gives CDR1 MNHNS, CDR2 SASEGT. The CDR3 DNA reads TGTGCCAGCAGTGAAGCCGGGACAGAGTACACCTTC. It specifies CASSEAGTEYTF.

V gene TRBV19 combines with J gene TRBJ1-5, with 7 bases aligning to TRBD1. V dropped 7 bases and J dropped 0; count of bases not matched to a gene: 9. The CDR3 contains 16 residues. Germline V gives CDR1 LNHDA, CDR2 SQIVND (reference sequence). The CDR3 loop reads CASTHYSGGSNQPQHF. The CDR3 bases are TGTGCCAGTACCCATTACTCAGGGGGTAGCAATCAGCCCCAGCATTTT.

The V call is TRBV9, the J call TRBJ2-7; no firm D call. V was cut by 0 bases and J by 4 bases, with 11 bases left in between. The CDR3 covers 14 residues. The germline gives CDR1 SGDLS, CDR2 YYNGEE. In nucleotides, the CDR3 is TGTGCCAGCAGCGTAGGTTCAGGTTCGTACGAGCAGTACTTC. This gives the protein CASSVGSGSYEQYF.

This clone was found once. The genes are TRBV28 and TRBJ1-5; 8 bases are shared with TRBD1. From germline, CDR1 is MDHEN and CDR2 SYDVKM. Trimming at V came to 6 bases and at J to 7 bases, leaving 5 bases not matched to a gene. The CDR3 is 13 residues long. The CDR3 loop reads CASRTGVNQPQHF. In DNA form, the CDR3 reads TGTGCCAGCAGGACAGGGGTAAACCAGCCCCAGCATTTT.

This clone was seen just once. The CDR3 loop reads CASSYGQGNYGYTF. The DNA of the CDR3 is TGTGCCAGCAGTTACGGACAGGGGAACTATGGCTACACCTTC. This chain links TRBV6-5 with TRBJ1-2, with 9 bases lining up with TRBD1. The germline V gene has CDR1 MNHEY and CDR2 SVGAGI. This CDR3 region has 14 residues. V trimming: 2 bases; J trimming: 2 bases; junction bases outside the gene matches: 0.

The chain has TRBV10-3 and TRBJ2-7; possible D gene TRBD2, 5 bases. In germline, CDR1 is ENHRY, CDR2 SYGVKD. Trimming removed 2 bases from V and 0 bases from J, with 5 bases in between. This CDR3 contains 13 residues. The CDR3 region has the DNA TGTGCCATCAGTGAGGGACTCTCCTACGAGCAGTACTTC. Translated: CAISEGLSYEQYF.

The J gene is TRBJ2-3, the V gene TRBV5-1; perhaps TRBD1 as D (6 bases). CDR3 length: 15 residues. CDR1 is SGHRS and CDR2 is YFSETQ in the germline V gene. V lost 3 bases to trimming and J lost 4 bases, with 15 bases between them. The CDR3 reads CASSSPDTGSDTQYF. CDR3 nucleotides: TGCGCCAGCAGCTCTCCCGATACAGGGTCAGATACGCAGTATTTT.

This rearrangement joins TRBV19 to TRBJ2-2, with D tentatively TRBD1 (6 bases). CDR3 length equals 13 residues. V dropped 7 bases and J dropped 6 bases, with 12 bases sitting between them. Germline V lookup: CDR1 LNHDA, CDR2 SQIVND (reference sequence). For the CDR3, the DNA is TGTGCCAGTAAGGGGACACCGGCCGGGGAGCTGTTTTTT. Its protein product is CASKGTPAGELFF.

J is TRBJ1-5 and V is TRBV28, with D perhaps TRBD1 (5 bases). The germline V and J ends were trimmed by 6 bases and 1 base, with 10 bases remaining between them. Germline V gene lookup returns CDR1 MDHEN and CDR2 SYDVKM. The CDR3 is 14 amino acids. In DNA, the CDR3 is TGTGCCAGCAGCCGAGGACAAAGCAATCAGCCCCAGCATTTT. Its translation: CASSRGQSNQPQHF. The entire variable domain, with the rest obtained from reference TRBV28 and TRBJ1-5, is as follows: DVKVTQSSRYLVKRTGEKVFLECVQDMDHENMFWYRQDPGLGLRLIYFSYDVKMKEKGDIPEGYSVSREKKERFSLILESASTNQTSMYLCASSRGQSNQPQHFGDGTRLSIL.